This T cell receptor beta chain is drawn from a study of blood T cells in healthy people across ages. Primers used in a second PCR of roughly 7 to 11 cycles were a sample-barcoded 5' primer and a J-beta primer mix. TCRdb ran MiXCR on the 5' RACE reads and lists one entry per CDR3 protein. The sample has over 1,300,000 distinct CDR3 sequences; roughly 64% are singletons. The CDR3 spans 12 residues. V dropped 6 bases and J dropped 6; count of bases not matched to a gene: 5. Germline CDR1 reads MNHEY; CDR2 reads SMNVEV (reference sequence). The TCR sequence derives from a young man in good health. The source material was blood. This chain uses TRBV27 with TRBJ2-7; 7 bases align to TRBD1. Here the CDR3 DNA reads TGTGCCAGCAGGAGAGGGGGCAGCGAGCAGTACTTC. As protein: CASRRGGSEQYF.